Each of the 3 T cell receptor beta chains below was sequenced from the same sample in a study of blood T cell repertoires in COVID-19. Measured with immunoSEQ multiplex PCR; TCRdb has only the in-frame clones, and not every one. The table records roughly 400,000 clones, 90% of them present only once. The sample taken for sequencing was PBMCs or T cells enriched from blood (not recorded which). These TCRs come from a man aged 18 to 29 who had recovered from COVID-19.

V gene TRBV6-5 combines with J gene TRBJ1-6; the match to TRBD1 covers 7 bases. This CDR3 is 15 amino acids long. With 4 bases clipped from V and 7 bases from J, the junction kept 7 bases outside the gene matches. From germline, CDR1 is MNHEY and CDR2 SVGAGI. CDR3 coding DNA: TGTGCCAGCAGTTCAACAGGGGTGATGAATTCACCCCTCCACTTT. Its translation is CASSSTGVMNSPLHF.

V is TRBV5-4 and J is TRBJ2-7; D unresolved. CDR3 length: 11 amino acids. The V gene's germline CDR1 is SGHNT and CDR2 YYREEE (reference sequence). The V gene lost 2 bases and the J gene lost 4 bases, with 4 bases spanning the gap. The CDR3 nucleotides are TGTGCCAGCAGCTTCGGGTACGAGCAGTACTTC. Translating gives CASSFGYEQYF.

The chain uses TRBV7-2 and TRBJ2-1, with D unclear. The ends were cut back, 0 bases at V and 9 bases at J, with 9 bases in the middle. The germline CDR1 and CDR2 sequences are SGHTA and FQGNSA. This CDR3 has 13 amino acids. The CDR3 DNA follows: TGTGCCAGCAGCTTAGCTCCACCGGGTGAGCAGTTCTTC. Encoded protein: CASSLAPPGEQFF. Supplemented by reference TRBV7-2 and TRBJ2-1, the full variable domain reads GAGVSQSPSNKVTEKGKDVELRCDPISGHTALYWYRQSLGQGLEFLIYFQGNSAPDKSGLPSDRFSAERTGGSVSTLTIQRTQQEDSAVYLCASSLAPPGEQFFGPGTRLTVL.